This T cell receptor beta chain was obtained from a study of T cell repertoires in cytomegalovirus infection. About the study: Both CMV infection and a matching HLA type were indicated by public TCR beta signatures.

TCRdb re-derived calls from the reads in MiXCR, one entry per CDR3 protein. Among roughly 120,000 distinct CDR3 sequences listed, around a tenth were seen once. This clonotype has a count of ten or more. Its matching antigen is unknown. Germline V gives CDR1 SGHTA, CDR2 FQGTGA. CDR3 length: 15 amino acids. V gave up 0 bases and J gave up 2 bases, with 9 bases separating them. Findings of the study overall: The response measured ex vivo was dominated by TCR beta clonotypes (HLA-C-restricted and CMV-specific). Identification of carriers of CMV plus the relevant HLA was achieved through cumulative public TCR beta family frequency.

The chain uses TRBV7-3 and TRBJ2-3; unclear D gene. The sample consisted of PBMCs, sequenced either directly or after in vitro stimulation (not recorded which). This TCR derives from a human donor in good health (CMV status not recorded). Some clones in this sample may be carry-over from other donors' samples. CDR3 sequence reads: CASSLTGGSTDTQYF. In nucleotides, the CDR3 is TGTGCCAGCAGCTTAACGGGCGGATCCACAGATACGCAGTATTTT.